This entry concerns a single TCR beta chain. This receptor's antigen is unknown. No much larger clonotype is one base removed from it; base qualities were not supplied. The sample originates from a study of T cell responses to AZD1222 COVID-19 vaccine (dated by TCRdb to the early 2020s). Concerning the study at large: Because spike-specific TCR depth and breadth did not differ between the two schedules, AZD1222 recipients who got a second dose at roughly 4 weeks were pooled with those who got a second dose at roughly 12 weeks. A total of 233 trial participants underwent TCR sequencing, of whom roughly 210 had received two doses of AZD1222 and about 25 had received two doses of the MenACWY control vaccine. Trial participants were enrolled by age into 18-55, 56-69 and 70-plus year subgroups, with roughly 150, 30 and 60 TCR-sequenced participants respectively.

The CDR3 regions of human TCRbeta chains were analyzed by immunosequencing. For the original study's pipeline: TCRs in the repertoires were compared against a reference library of SARS-CoV-2-specific TCRs that had been generated with the MIRA antigen-specificity platform. Breadth meant the fraction of unique TCRs that were SARS-CoV-2-associated, whereas depth meant the fraction of total T cells that were SARS-CoV-2-associated. Each spike-specific TCR was assigned to its reactive spike region and to a CD4 or CD8 class using the MIRA data. Log10-transformed breadth and depth values were compared by one-way ANOVA with Sidak's multiple comparisons tests. Sourced from immuneACCESS, this table was stored by TCRdb with only in-frame sequences that have V and J called. A share of the clones is absent; for the studies checked, an unresolved V gene accounts for under half, and the remainder has no known explanation. That table is the source of V, J and clone size, and D and trimming were worked out from the DNA. Recorded for this sample are about 150,000 clones; roughly 91% of them occurred a single time. The ten largest account for less than 2% of the sample.

The time point label, read with the paper, signifies: baseline before first vaccination. Samples from vaccinated people were obtained from the UK trials COV001 and COV002, which included a single-blind randomized controlled phase 2/3 trial of AZD1222 (ChAdOx1 nCoV-19) in healthy adults. For TCRbeta chain sequencing, PBMC samples from trial participants were taken at day 0 and at day 28 after the second dose. The CDR3 runs 15 amino acids, cysteine and phenylalanine included. The entry retains the CDR3 DNA only, 45 bases that are in frame from base 1. Via the germline V gene, CDR1 is MGHDK and CDR2 SYGVNS. The junction shows trimming of 3 bases on V and 0 bases on J, plus 11 bases between the germline ends. Beyond this particular receptor, the publication reports: No day 14 peak-response samples were available, so repertoires were characterized only after the peak T cell response. A significant rise in spike-specific TCR breadth and depth was observed after two AZD1222 doses relative to day 0 and relative to MenACWY recipients. Participants were mostly white British and included more females than males, and it was suggested by the authors that clonal diversity may have been underestimated. Only six or seven AZD1222 recipients were SARS-CoV-2 seropositive at baseline, limiting conclusions about previously exposed vaccinees. In the small 56-69-year group, the increase in depth fell short of significance, most likely because of low power. Reportedly, close to half of the unique spike-specific TCRs recognized epitopes lying outside the regions that are mutated in the B.1.351 and B.1.1.7 variants. Vaccine-associated CD4 TCRs spanned the whole spike protein, with dominant responses in regions 160-218 and 743-854.

The TCR comes from an adult in good health. The rearrangement combines TRBV25-1 with TRBJ1-2; a tentative D call is TRBD1 (5 bases match). The sequences come from peripheral blood, collected on day 0 of AZD1222 vaccination. The CDR3 protein is CASSDFWGPNYGYTF. The DNA sequence follows: TGTGCCAGCAGTGACTTCTGGGGACCTAACTATGGCTACACCTTC.